These 16 T cell receptor beta chains came from one sample sequenced in a study of T cells in localized non-small cell lung cancer. The protocol was immunoSEQ multiplex PCR, while the TCRdb copy is restricted to in-frame clones and leaves out a portion. Among tens of thousands of clones listed, more than 85% were seen once. Here the sequenced sample was peripheral blood, taken before any cancer treatment. The receptors come from a man aged 40 to 70 with stage I lung adenocarcinoma.

The chain links TRBV4-1 to TRBJ2-7; 8 nucleotides line up with TRBD1. CDR3 length: 16 amino acids. The germline V gene encodes CDR1 MGHRA and CDR2 YSYEKL. V gave up 0 bases and J gave up 1 base; unmatched junction bases: 5. For the CDR3, the DNA is TGCGCCAGCAGCCAAGACTTGCAGGGGGCGTCCTACGAGCAGTACTTC. Translation: CASSQDLQGASYEQYF.

The rearrangement links TRBV1 to TRBJ1-5; the table gives TRBD1 as D, unverified against the DNA. TRBV1 is shown as a pseudogene. This CDR3 region has 14 residues. The CDR3 bases are TGCACCAGCAGCCAGGGACAGGGATATCAGCCCCAGCATTTT. This encodes CTSSQGQGYQPQHF.

This clone was recorded a few times. The chain uses TRBV9 and TRBJ2-1; D unclear. The CDR3 is 13 residues long. V was clipped by 7 bases and J by 7 bases, with 15 bases between them. Germline V CDR1 and CDR2: SGDLS, YYNGEE. The CDR3 DNA reads TGTGCCAGCGGACCCTTAAGGGTGAATGAGCAGTTCTTC. It is translated as CASGPLRVNEQFF.

V and J are TRBV28 and TRBJ2-3; the match to TRBD1 covers 8 bases. The germline V gene encodes CDR1 MDHEN and CDR2 SYDVKM. The CDR3 covers 17 residues. J gave up 2 bases and V 4 bases, and 11 bases lay outside the gene matches. The CDR3 sequence: CASSYPPGQDLTDTQYF. The CDR3 nucleotides read TGTGCCAGCAGTTATCCCCCGGGACAGGACCTCACAGATACGCAGTATTTT. The full variable domain, completed using reference TRBV28 and TRBJ2-3, is DVKVTQSSRYLVKRTGEKVFLECVQDMDHENMFWYRQDPGLGLRLIYFSYDVKMKEKGDIPEGYSVSREKKERFSLILESASTNQTSMYLCASSYPPGQDLTDTQYFGPGTRLTVL.

This chain joins TRBV5-1 and TRBJ2-1; D not certain. Trimming shortened V by 4 bases and J by 0 bases, and 8 bases separated the two germline ends. Germline loops: CDR1 SGHRS, CDR2 YFSETQ. The CDR3 loop spans 14 amino acids. The CDR3 loop reads CASSQESSYNEQFF. The CDR3 DNA reads as TGCGCCAGCAGCCAGGAAAGCTCCTACAATGAGCAGTTCTTC.

In the case of this clone: At one end, the junction sequence differs from germline, possibly due to a read error. The chain employs TRBV7-7 and TRBJ1-1, with D perhaps matching TRBD1 (5 bases). CDR3 length equals 19 residues. Per germline, CDR1 SSHAT and CDR2 FNYEAQ (reference sequence). The CDR3 protein is CASSLEPGGTGFMNTEAFF. The CDR3 bases are TGTGCTAGCAGCTTAGAACCTGGGGGAACGGGGTTCATGAACACTGAAGCTTTCTTT. The full variable domain, with the rest looked up from reference TRBV7-7 and TRBJ1-1, is GAGVSQSPRYKVTKRGQDVTLRCDPISSHATLYWYQQALGQGPEFLTYFNYEAQPDKSGLPSDRFSAERPEGSISTLTIQRTEQRDSAMYRCASSLEPGGTGFMNTEAFFGQGTRLTVV.

The chain recombines TRBV19 with TRBJ1-2; perhaps TRBD1 as D (5 bases). CDR3 length: 14 amino acids. CDR1 and CDR2 from the germline V gene are LNHDA and SQIVND (reference sequence). The V end lost 2 bases, the J end lost 4 bases, and 11 bases lay between the germline ends. The CDR3 is CASSITKGTYGYTF. CDR3 coding DNA: TGTGCCAGTAGTATAACGAAGGGGACCTATGGCTACACCTTC.

The chain has TRBV21-1 and TRBJ2-7; the DNA was not compared with TRBD2, the D call given in the table. TRBV21-1 is assigned pseudogene status. The CDR3 totals 14 residues. CDR3 in amino acids: CASPPGRGRHEQYF. Here the CDR3 DNA reads TGTGCCAGCCCCCCGGGCAGAGGGCGGCACGAGCAGTACTTC.

The chain uses TRBV19 and TRBJ1-5; 7 nucleotides agree with TRBD1. The CDR3 extends over 17 amino acids. Unmatched junction bases numbered 10, after V lost 3 bases and J lost 2 bases. Germline assignment: CDR1 LNHDA and CDR2 SQIVND (reference sequence). CDR3 amino acids: CASSIGFFDRGNQPQHF. CDR3 coding DNA: TGTGCCAGTAGTATCGGTTTCTTCGACAGGGGCAATCAGCCCCAGCATTTT.

The chain carries TRBV5-6 and TRBJ1-1; D remains unclear. Trimming left V 0 bases short and J 5 bases short, with 11 bases between. The germline gives CDR1 SGHDT, CDR2 YYEEEE. The CDR3 is made up of 14 amino acids. CDR3 loop: CASSLAAGVTEAFF. CDR3 nucleotide sequence: TGTGCCAGCAGCTTGGCCGCTGGGGTTACTGAAGCTTTCTTT.

This rearrangement joins TRBV5-6 to TRBJ2-7, with 11 bases matching TRBD2. Germline lookup yields CDR1 SGHDT and CDR2 YYEEEE. The V gene end was trimmed by 0 bases and the J gene end by 6 bases; junction bases not matched to a gene: 5. The length of the CDR3 is 15 residues. DNA for the CDR3: TGTGCCAGCAGCTTGGATAGCGGGAGGGCAAGCGAGCAGTACTTC. It translates to CASSLDSGRASEQYF.

The chain links TRBV2 to TRBJ2-7, with D perhaps given as TRBD1 or TRBD2 (6 bases each). Trimming shortened V by 4 bases and J by 3 bases, and 16 bases separated the two germline ends. Germline lookup yields CDR1 SNHLY and CDR2 FYNNEI. The CDR3 consists of 15 residues. The CDR3 sequence is CASSGVQGLGYEQYF. In DNA, the CDR3 is TGTGCCAGCAGTGGAGTACAGGGACTCGGCTACGAGCAGTACTTC.

CDR3 loop: CASSVNSVNEQFF. The CDR3, as DNA: TGTGCCAGCAGTGTAAATAGCGTTAATGAGCAGTTCTTC. V gene TRBV6-4 combines with J gene TRBJ2-1; the D gene is possibly TRBD2 (5 bases). CDR1 and CDR2 (germline): MRHNA, SNTAGT. The CDR3 covers 13 residues. Trimming cost V 4 bases and J 7 bases, with 11 bases left between them.

The V and J genes are TRBV2 and TRBJ2-3; D is uncertain. The CDR3 extends over 13 amino acids. Germline V gene lookup returns CDR1 SNHLY and CDR2 FYNNEI. Trimming removed 7 bases from V and 0 bases from J, with 8 bases in between. CDR3 sequence: CASTTSSTDTQYF. CDR3 in DNA: TGTGCCAGCACTACTTCTAGCACAGATACGCAGTATTTT.

The V and J genes are TRBV13 and TRBJ2-1; unclear D gene. The CDR3 consists of 15 residues. V was cut by 4 bases and J by 0 bases, with 10 bases left in between. Germline CDR1 is PRHDT and CDR2 is FYEKMQ (reference sequence). For the CDR3, the DNA is TGTGCCAGCAGCTCTGGACGCAGCTCCTACAATGAGCAGTTCTTC. Amino acids: CASSSGRSSYNEQFF.

The gene calls are TRBV5-1 and TRBJ2-1; 7 nucleotides agree with TRBD2. Germline lookup yields CDR1 SGHRS and CDR2 YFSETQ. This CDR3 contains 15 residues. J gave up 9 bases and V 3 bases, and 12 bases lay outside the gene matches. CDR3: CASSSRSGGPIEQFF. As DNA, the CDR3 is TGCGCCAGCAGCTCACGCTCGGGAGGACCTATTGAGCAGTTCTTC.